This TCR beta chain derives from a study of T cell responses to AZD1222 COVID-19 vaccine. Points from the study as a whole: Spike regions recognized by vaccine-associated CD4 TCRs spanned the protein, led by 160-218 and 743-854.

The germline V and J ends were trimmed by 10 bases and 7 bases, with 10 bases remaining between them. This CDR3 is built from 10 residues. A remark on this clone: As yet, its antigen is unknown.

Measured with immunoSEQ multiplex PCR; TCRdb has only the in-frame clones, and not every one. The sample has around 88,000 clones, over 85% seen once. The sequenced sample was peripheral blood, obtained on day 0 of MenACWY control vaccination. This TCR was recovered from an adult in good health. The chain links TRBV12-3 or TRBV12-4 to TRBJ1-2, with unresolved D. In DNA form, the CDR3 reads TGTGCCACAGGAATTGCTGGCTACACCTTC. It codes for CATGIAGYTF.